The entry below gives a single T cell receptor beta chain sequence along with its context. The antigen is unknown. This sample is part of a study of Ad26.COV2.S vaccination and SARS-CoV-2 variants. This sample's treatment: roughly 20 received Ad26.COV2.S at low or high dose, single or two shots; roughly five received placebo; per-sample allocation not given. The samples date from day 63 after the first vaccine or placebo injection. Boston hosted the donor, who was an adult aged 18-55 years. Study-wide results and caveats: Spike-specific responses of CD8+ and CD4+ T cells were reported to display substantial breadth after vaccination. While placebo recipients had lower spike-specific TCR breadth, vaccine recipients had more.

Using immunoSEQ multiplex PCR, the repertoire was profiled, and TCRdb retains in-frame clones only, with some absent. Of 350,000 to 500,000 clones listed, 90% were seen once; the top ten hold 4.3%. This CDR3 is 15 amino acids long. The germline V gene has CDR1 MNHEY and CDR2 SVGAGI. Trimming at V came to 6 bases and at J to 1 base, leaving 3 bases not matched to a gene. This chain joins TRBV6-5 and TRBJ2-3; the match to TRBD2 covers 11 bases. This TCR was sampled from a person between 18 and 60 years old who received the Ad26.COV2.S COVID-19 vaccine or a placebo. Here the sequenced sample was peripheral blood, taken in a trial of Ad26.COV2.S vaccine versus placebo. CDR3 DNA sequence: TGTGCCAGCAGGATACTAGCGGGGGGCACAGATACGCAGTATTTT. This codes for CASRILAGGTDTQYF.